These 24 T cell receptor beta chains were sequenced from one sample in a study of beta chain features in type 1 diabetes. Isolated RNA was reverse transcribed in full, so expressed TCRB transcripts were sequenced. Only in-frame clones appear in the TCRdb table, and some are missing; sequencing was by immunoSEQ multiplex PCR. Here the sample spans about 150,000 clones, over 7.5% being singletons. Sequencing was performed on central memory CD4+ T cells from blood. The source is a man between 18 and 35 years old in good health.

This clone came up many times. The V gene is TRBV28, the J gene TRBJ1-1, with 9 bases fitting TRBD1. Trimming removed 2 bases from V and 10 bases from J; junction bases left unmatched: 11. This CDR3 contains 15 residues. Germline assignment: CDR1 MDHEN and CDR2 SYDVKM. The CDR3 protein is CASSLGTGIRGGAFF. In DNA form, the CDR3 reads TGTGCCAGCAGTTTAGGGACAGGGATTCGTGGAGGAGCTTTCTTT.

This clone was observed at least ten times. The CDR3, as DNA: TGCAGCGTCTCTAGCGGGGCCCCGCCAGATACGCAGTATTTT. It encodes CSVSSGAPPDTQYF. The gene calls are TRBV29-1 and TRBJ2-3; 9 bases align to TRBD2. This CDR3 is 14 amino acids long. CDR1 is SQVTM, CDR2 ANQGSEA, per germline. J was trimmed by 4 bases and V by 6 bases; bases with no gene match: 8.

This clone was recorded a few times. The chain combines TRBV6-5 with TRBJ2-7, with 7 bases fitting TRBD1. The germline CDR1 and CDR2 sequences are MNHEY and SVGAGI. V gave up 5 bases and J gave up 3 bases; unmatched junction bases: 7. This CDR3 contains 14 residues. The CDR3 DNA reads TGTGCCAGCAGTGGCCGACAGGGATACTACGAGCAGTACTTC. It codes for CASSGRQGYYEQYF.

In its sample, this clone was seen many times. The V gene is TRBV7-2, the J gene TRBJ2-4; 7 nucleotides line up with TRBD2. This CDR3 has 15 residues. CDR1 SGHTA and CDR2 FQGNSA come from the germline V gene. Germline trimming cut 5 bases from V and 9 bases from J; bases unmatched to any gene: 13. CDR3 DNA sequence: TGTGCCAGCAGCGGCGGGGCCTCTGGGGGGGGCATTCAGTACTTC. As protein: CASSGGASGGGIQYF.

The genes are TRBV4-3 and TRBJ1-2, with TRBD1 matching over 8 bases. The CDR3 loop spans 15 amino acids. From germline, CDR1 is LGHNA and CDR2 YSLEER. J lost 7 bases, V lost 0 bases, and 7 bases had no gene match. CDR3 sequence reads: CASSQEGQGAGGYTF. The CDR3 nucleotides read TGCGCCAGCAGCCAAGAGGGTCAGGGGGCTGGTGGCTACACCTTC.

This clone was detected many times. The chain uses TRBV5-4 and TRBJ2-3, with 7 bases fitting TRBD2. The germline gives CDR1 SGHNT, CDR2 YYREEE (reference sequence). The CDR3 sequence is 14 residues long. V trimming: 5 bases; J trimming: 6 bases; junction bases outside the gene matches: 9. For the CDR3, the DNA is TGTGCCAGCAGTGTCGGCGGGAGTAGGGATACGCAGTATTTT. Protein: CASSVGGSRDTQYF.

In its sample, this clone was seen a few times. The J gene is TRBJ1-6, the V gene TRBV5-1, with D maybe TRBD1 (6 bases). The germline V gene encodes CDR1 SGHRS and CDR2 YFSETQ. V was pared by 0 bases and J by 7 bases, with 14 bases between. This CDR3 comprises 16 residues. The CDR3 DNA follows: TGCGCCAGCAGCTTGGGGTCCGGGGGGCGGAATTCACCCCTCCACTTT. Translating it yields CASSLGSGGRNSPLHF. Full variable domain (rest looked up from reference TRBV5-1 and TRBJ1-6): KAGVTQTPRYLIKTRGQQVTLSCSPISGHRSVSWYQQTPGQGLQFLFEYFSETQRNKGNFPGRFSGRQFSNSRSEMNVSTLELGDSALYLCASSLGSGGRNSPLHFGNGTRLTVT.

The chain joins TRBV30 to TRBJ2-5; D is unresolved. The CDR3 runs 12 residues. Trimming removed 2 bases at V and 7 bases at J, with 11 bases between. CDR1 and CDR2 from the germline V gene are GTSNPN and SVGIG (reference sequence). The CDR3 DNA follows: TGTGCCTGGAGTTTCCGACTTGGGACCCAGTACTTC. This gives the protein CAWSFRLGTQYF.

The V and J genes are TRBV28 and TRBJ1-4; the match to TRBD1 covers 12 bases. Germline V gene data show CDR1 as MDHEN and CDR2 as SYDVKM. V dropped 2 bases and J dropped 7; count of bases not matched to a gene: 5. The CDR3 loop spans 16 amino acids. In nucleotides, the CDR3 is TGTGCCAGCAGTTTAAGTCTGGGACAGGGGGCTGAAAAACTGTTTTTT. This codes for CASSLSLGQGAEKLFF. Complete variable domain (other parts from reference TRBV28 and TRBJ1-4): DVKVTQSSRYLVKRTGEKVFLECVQDMDHENMFWYRQDPGLGLRLIYFSYDVKMKEKGDIPEGYSVSREKKERFSLILESASTNQTSMYLCASSLSLGQGAEKLFFGSGTQLSVL.

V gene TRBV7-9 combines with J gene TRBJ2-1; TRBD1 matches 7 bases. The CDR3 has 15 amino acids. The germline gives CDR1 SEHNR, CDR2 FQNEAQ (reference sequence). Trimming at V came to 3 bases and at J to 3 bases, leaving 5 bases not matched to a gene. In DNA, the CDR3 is TGTGCCAGCAGCTTGGGACAGACCATCTACAATGAGCAGTTCTTC. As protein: CASSLGQTIYNEQFF.

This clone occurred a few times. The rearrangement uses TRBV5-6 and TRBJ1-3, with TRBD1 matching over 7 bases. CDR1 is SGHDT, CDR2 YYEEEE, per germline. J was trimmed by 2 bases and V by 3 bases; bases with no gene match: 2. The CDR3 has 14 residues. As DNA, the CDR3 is TGTGCCAGCAGCTCTACAGGGGCTGGAAACACCATATATTTT. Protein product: CASSSTGAGNTIYF.

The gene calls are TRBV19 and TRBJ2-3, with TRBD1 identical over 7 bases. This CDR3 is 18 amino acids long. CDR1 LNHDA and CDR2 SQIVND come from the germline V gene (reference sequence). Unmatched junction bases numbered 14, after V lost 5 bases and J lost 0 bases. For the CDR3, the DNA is TGTGCCAGTAGTCCGACAGGGATCTACAAACCTAGCACAGATACGCAGTATTTT. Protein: CASSPTGIYKPSTDTQYF.

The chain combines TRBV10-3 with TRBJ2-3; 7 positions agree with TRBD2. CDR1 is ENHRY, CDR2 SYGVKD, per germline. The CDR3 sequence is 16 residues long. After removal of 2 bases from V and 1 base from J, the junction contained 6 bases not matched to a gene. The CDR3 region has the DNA TGTGCCATCAGTGAGACCGGGACTAAAGGCACAGATACGCAGTATTTT. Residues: CAISETGTKGTDTQYF.

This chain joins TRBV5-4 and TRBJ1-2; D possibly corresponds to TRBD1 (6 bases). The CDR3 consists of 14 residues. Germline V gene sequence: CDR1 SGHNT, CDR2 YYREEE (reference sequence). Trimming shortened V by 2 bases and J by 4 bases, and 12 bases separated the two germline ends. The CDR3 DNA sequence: TGTGCCAGCAGCTTCCCAGGGGATAGCTATGGCTACACCTTC. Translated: CASSFPGDSYGYTF.

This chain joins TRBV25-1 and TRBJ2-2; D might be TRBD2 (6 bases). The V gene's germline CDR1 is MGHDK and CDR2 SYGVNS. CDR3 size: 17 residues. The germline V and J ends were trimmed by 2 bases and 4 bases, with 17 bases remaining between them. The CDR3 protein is CASSEKAGQGFTGELFF. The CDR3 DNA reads TGTGCCAGCAGTGAAAAAGCGGGTCAGGGCTTCACCGGGGAGCTGTTTTTT.

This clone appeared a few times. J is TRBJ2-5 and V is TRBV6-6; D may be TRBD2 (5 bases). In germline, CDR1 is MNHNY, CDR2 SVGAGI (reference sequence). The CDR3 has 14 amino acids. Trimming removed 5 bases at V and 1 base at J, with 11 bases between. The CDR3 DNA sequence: TGTGCCAGCAGTCCCCCGGGAAGCCAAGAGACCCAGTACTTC. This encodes CASSPPGSQETQYF.

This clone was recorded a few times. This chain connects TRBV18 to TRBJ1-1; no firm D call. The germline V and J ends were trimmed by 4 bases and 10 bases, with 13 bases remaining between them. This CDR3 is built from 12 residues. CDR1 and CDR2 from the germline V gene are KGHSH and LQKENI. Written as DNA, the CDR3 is TGTGCCAGCTCACGAGTCCAGGAGGGAGCTTTCTTT. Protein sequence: CASSRVQEGAFF. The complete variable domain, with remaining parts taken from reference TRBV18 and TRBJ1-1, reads NAGVMQNPRHLVRRRGQEARLRCSPMKGHSHVYWYRQLPEEGLKFMVYLQKENIIDESGMPKERFSAEFPKEGPSILRIQQVVRGDSAAYFCASSRVQEGAFFGQGTRLTVV.

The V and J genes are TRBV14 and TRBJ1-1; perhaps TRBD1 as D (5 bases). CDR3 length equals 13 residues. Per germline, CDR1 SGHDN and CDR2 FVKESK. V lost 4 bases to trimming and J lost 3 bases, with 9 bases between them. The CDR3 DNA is TGTGCCAGCAGCCTTCAGGGCTACACTGAAGCTTTCTTT. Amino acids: CASSLQGYTEAFF.

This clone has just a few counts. The CDR3 DNA reads as TGCGCCAGCAGCCAACAGAAAAATCAGCCCCAGCATTTT. As protein: CASSQQKNQPQHF. The chain combines TRBV4-3 with TRBJ1-5, with unresolved D. V lost 2 bases to trimming and J lost 4 bases, with 6 bases between them. The CDR3 spans 13 residues. Germline CDR1 is LGHNA and CDR2 is YSLEER.

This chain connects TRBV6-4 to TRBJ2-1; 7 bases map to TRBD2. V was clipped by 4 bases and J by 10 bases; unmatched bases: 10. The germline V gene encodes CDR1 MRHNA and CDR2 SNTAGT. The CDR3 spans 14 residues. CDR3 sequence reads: CASSAMDGRGEQFF. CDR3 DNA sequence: TGTGCCAGCAGTGCGATGGACGGGCGGGGGGAGCAGTTCTTC.

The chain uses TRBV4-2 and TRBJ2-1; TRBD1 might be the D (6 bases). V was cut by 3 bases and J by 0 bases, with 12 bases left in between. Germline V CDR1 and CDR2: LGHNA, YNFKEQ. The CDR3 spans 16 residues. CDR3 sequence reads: CASSHLGQSSYNEQFF. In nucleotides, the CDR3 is TGTGCCAGCAGCCACTTGGGACAAAGCTCCTACAATGAGCAGTTCTTC.

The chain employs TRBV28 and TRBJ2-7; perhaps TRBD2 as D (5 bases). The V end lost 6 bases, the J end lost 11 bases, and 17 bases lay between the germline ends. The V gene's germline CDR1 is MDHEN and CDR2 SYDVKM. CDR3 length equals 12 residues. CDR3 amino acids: CASSMGGSHKYF. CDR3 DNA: TGTGCCAGCAGCATGGGCGGGTCTCACAAGTACTTC.

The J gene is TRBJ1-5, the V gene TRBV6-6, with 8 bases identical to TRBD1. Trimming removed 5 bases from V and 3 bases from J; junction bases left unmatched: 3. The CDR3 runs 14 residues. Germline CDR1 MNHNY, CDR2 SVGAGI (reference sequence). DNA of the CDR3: TGTGCCAGCAGTCGGGACAGGTCCAATCAGCCCCAGCATTTT. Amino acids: CASSRDRSNQPQHF.

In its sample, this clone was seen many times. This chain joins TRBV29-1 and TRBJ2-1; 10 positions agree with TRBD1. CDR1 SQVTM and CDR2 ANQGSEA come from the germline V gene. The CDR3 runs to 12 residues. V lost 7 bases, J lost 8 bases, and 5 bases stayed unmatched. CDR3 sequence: CSALGQGHEQFF. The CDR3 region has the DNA TGCAGCGCTTTGGGACAGGGGCATGAGCAGTTCTTC.